This TCR beta chain appears in the sequencing data of a study of T cell responses to AZD1222 COVID-19 vaccine. Across the study: Second-dose schedules of about 4 or about 12 weeks were combined.

Study-wide points: Increases in Spike-specific TCR breadth and depth were seen after two AZD1222 doses. Researchers report vaccine-associated CD4 TCRs spanning spike, with dominance at 160-218 and 743-854. After the peak T cell response, and only then, were repertoires sampled.

Trimming shortened V by 3 bases and J by 6 bases, and 6 bases separated the two germline ends. The CDR3 runs 11 residues. Germline assignment: CDR1 MNHEY and CDR2 SMNVEV (reference sequence). The table came from immunoSEQ multiplex PCR; TCRdb's copy has only in-frame clones and leaves some out. The sample shows around 120,000 clones, about 90% of them seen only once. On this clone: The antigen is not known.

The TCR comes from an adult in good health. This chain uses TRBV27 with TRBJ2-7; D may be TRBD2 (6 bases). The source was peripheral blood, collected on day 0 of AZD1222 vaccination. In DNA, the CDR3 is TGTGCCAGCAGTTTCGGGGGCGAGCAGTACTTC. It specifies CASSFGGEQYF.